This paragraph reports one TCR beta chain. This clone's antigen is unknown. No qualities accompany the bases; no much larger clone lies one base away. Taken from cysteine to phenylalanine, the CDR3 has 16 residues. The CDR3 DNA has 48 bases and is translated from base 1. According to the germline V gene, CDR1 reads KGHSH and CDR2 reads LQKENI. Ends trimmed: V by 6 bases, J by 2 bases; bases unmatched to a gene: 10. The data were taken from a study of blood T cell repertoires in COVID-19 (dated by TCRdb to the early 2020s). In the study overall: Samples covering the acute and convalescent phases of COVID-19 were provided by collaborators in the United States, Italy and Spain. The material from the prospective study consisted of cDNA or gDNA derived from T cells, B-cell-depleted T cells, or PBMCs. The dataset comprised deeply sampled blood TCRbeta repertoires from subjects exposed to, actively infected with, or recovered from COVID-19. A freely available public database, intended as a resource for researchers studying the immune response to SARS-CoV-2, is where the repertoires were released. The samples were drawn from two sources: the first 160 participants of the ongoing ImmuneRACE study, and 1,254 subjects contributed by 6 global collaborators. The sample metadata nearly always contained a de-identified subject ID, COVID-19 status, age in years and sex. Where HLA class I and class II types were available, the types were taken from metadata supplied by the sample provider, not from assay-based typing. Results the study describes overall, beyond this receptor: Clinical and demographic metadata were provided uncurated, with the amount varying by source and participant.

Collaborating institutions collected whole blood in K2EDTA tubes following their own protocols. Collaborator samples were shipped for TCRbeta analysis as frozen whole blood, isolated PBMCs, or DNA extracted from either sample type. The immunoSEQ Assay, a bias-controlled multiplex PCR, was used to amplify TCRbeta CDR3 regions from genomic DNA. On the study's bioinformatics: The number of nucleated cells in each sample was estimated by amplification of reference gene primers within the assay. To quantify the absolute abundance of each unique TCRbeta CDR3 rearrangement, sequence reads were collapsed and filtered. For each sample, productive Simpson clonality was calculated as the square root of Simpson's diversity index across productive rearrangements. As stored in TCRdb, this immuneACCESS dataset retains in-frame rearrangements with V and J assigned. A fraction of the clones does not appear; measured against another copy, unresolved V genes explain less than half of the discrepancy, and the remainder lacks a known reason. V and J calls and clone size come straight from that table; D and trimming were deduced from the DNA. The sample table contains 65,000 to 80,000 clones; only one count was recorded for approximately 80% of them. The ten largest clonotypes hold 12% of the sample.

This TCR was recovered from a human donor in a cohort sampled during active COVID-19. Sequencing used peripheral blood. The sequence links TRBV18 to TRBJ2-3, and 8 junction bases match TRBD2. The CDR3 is CASSLRSGGNTDTQYF. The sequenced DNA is TGTGCCAGCTCCCTTCGCAGCGGGGGAAACACAGATACGCAGTATTTT.